The 6 T cell receptor beta chains below come from one sample, sequenced in a study of read filtering for tumor transcriptome and immune sequencing. The library was built from approximately 400 ng RNA with molecular barcoded adaptors for alpha/delta and beta/gamma chains. Via MiXCR, TCRdb re-called the reads, giving one row per CDR3 protein. This sample yields more than 100,000 distinct CDR3 sequences, of which 10% to 15% are seen a single time; approximately 11% belongs to the top ten. Source material: a population of CD138-negative cells sorted from bone marrow. The receptor source for this set is a donor aged 40 or older with multiple myeloma.

This clonotype was seen ten or more times. The rearrangement uses TRBV5-1 and TRBJ2-1, with D perhaps matching TRBD2 (6 bases). CDR1 SGHRS and CDR2 YFSETQ come from the germline V gene. CDR3 length: 15 amino acids. V was cut by 2 bases and J by 6 bases, with 15 bases left in between. CDR3 coding DNA: TGCGCCAGCAGCTTTGGCCGGGACTCGACCAATGAGCAGTTCTTC. Amino acids: CASSFGRDSTNEQFF.

This clonotype was counted ten times or more. Likely a read error: the CDR3 ends without its conserved phenylalanine or tryptophan. The rearrangement uses TRBV20-1 and TRBJ2-3; 7 nucleotides align to TRBD2. The CDR3 is made up of 14 amino acids. The junction had 8 bases not matched to a gene; V was cut back by 5 bases and J by 3 bases. Per the germline V gene, CDR1 is DFQATT and CDR2 is SNEGSKA (reference sequence). The CDR3 nucleotides read TGCAGTGCTTCAGCCCTGGGGGGGACAGATACGCAGTATTCT. Encoded protein: CSASALGGTDTQYS.

This clonotype was observed many times. This chain joins TRBV7-2 and TRBJ2-3, with 10 bases lining up with TRBD2. CDR1 SGHTA and CDR2 FQGNSA come from the germline V gene. This CDR3 region has 16 residues. V shed 2 bases, J shed 2 bases, and the junction held 4 bases outside the gene matches. This chain's CDR3 is CASSLQAGGPTDTQYF. The CDR3 region has the DNA TGTGCCAGCAGCTTACAAGCGGGAGGGCCCACAGATACGCAGTATTTT.

A few counts support this clonotype. This chain connects TRBV28 to TRBJ2-2, with TRBD2 matching 13 bases. CDR1 is MDHEN, CDR2 SYDVKM, per germline. This CDR3 has 19 residues. With 5 bases clipped from V and 1 base from J, the junction kept 10 bases outside the gene matches. The CDR3 is CASSTWTSGSWVNTGELFF. The CDR3 coding sequence is TGTGCCAGCAGTACCTGGACTAGCGGGAGTTGGGTGAACACCGGGGAGCTGTTTTTT.

Worth noting for this clonotype: A much larger clone differs from this one at a single base, so this may be a read error. The V gene is TRBV7-6, the J gene TRBJ2-1, with TRBD2 matching over 10 bases. V shed 5 bases, J shed 6 bases, and the junction held 7 bases outside the gene matches. The germline V gene has CDR1 SGHVS and CDR2 FNYEAQ. The CDR3 is made up of 15 amino acids. Here the CDR3 DNA reads TGTGCCAGCAGCCATCTAGCGGGAGAGGTCAATGAGCAGTTCTTC. Translated: CASSHLAGEVNEQFF.

In this sample, this clonotype turned up once. A much larger clone lies a single base off, so this may be a read error. The chain joins TRBV5-1 to TRBJ1-6, with TRBD1 matching 8 bases. The CDR3 has 15 amino acids. Germline loops: CDR1 SGHRS, CDR2 YFSETQ. In DNA, the CDR3 is TGCGCCAGCCGGACGGGACAGGCCCTGGGGACTGAAACTTTCTTT. Translation: CASRTGQALGTETFF.